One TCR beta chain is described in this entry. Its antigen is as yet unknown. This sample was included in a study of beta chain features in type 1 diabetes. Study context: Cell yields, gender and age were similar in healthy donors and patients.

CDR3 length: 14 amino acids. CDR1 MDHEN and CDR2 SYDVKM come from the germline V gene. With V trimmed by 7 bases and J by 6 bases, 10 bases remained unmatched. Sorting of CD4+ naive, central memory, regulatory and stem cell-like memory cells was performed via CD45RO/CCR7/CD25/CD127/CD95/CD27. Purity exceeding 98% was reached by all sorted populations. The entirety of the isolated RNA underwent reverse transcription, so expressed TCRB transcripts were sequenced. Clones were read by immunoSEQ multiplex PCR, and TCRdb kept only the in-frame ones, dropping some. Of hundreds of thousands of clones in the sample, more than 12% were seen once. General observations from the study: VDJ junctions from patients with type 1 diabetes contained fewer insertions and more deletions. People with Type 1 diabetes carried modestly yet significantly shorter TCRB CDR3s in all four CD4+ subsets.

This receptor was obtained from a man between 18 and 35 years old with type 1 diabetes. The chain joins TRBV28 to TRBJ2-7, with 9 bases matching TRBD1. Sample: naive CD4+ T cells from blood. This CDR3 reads CASTSTGGPGEQYF. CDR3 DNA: TGTGCCAGCACCTCAACAGGGGGCCCTGGCGAGCAGTACTTC.